The 12 T cell receptor beta chains below were found in one sample sequenced in a study of sequential checkpoint blockade in melanoma. Documented treatment: randomized to nivolumab then ipilimumab (arm A) or the reverse (arm B). The data were produced by immunoSEQ multiplex PCR, yet TCRdb's version contains in-frame clones alone and is incomplete. Seen here are roughly 9,900 clones, roughly three fifths observed once, and the top ten hold 41%. The specimen was CD8+ T cells sorted from blood (inferred from file names), collected from a patient given nivolumab and ipilimumab in sequence. The receptor source for this set is a human donor with melanoma.

V usage is TRBV7-2 and J usage is TRBJ1-4; 7 bases map to TRBD1. The CDR3 totals 14 residues. CDR1 is SGHTA and CDR2 is FQGNSA in the germline V gene. Trimming cost V 6 bases and J 6 bases; bases outside gene matches: 7. The CDR3 DNA reads TGTGCCAGCAGAGCAGGGGGACTTTATGAAAAACTGTTTTTT. Translating it yields CASRAGGLYEKLFF.

CDR3: CASSPRGQGGYEQYF. Here the CDR3 DNA reads TGTGCCAGCAGCCCCAGGGGACAGGGAGGTTACGAGCAGTACTTC. The chain uses TRBV9 and TRBJ2-7; 9 bases are a match to TRBD1. With 4 bases clipped from V and 4 bases from J, the junction kept 9 bases outside the gene matches. Germline CDR1 is SGDLS and CDR2 is YYNGEE. The CDR3 runs to 15 residues.

This clone occurred a few times. V and J are TRBV14 and TRBJ2-1; a possible D gene is TRBD1 (6 bases). Germline CDR1 is SGHDN and CDR2 is FVKESK. V lost 2 bases to trimming and J lost 9 bases, with 14 bases between them. This CDR3 is built from 14 residues. As DNA, the CDR3 is TGTGCCAGCAGCCAATTTAACAGGGTGGCTGAGCAGTTCTTC. Amino acids: CASSQFNRVAEQFF. The whole variable domain, remainder taken from reference TRBV14 and TRBJ2-1, is EAGVTQFPSHSVIEKGQTVTLRCDPISGHDNLYWYRRVMGKEIKFLLHFVKESKQDESGMPNNRFLAERTGGTYSTLKVQPAELEDSGVYFCASSQFNRVAEQFFGPGTRLTVL.

The V and J genes are TRBV27 and TRBJ2-7; 8 bases line up with TRBD1. J gave up 3 bases and V 5 bases, and 6 bases lay outside the gene matches. Germline CDR1 MNHEY, CDR2 SMNVEV (reference sequence). This CDR3 spans 14 amino acids. CDR3 nucleotide sequence: TGTGCCAGCAGTCCCGGACAGGGTTACTACGAGCAGTACTTC. Its protein is CASSPGQGYYEQYF.

This clone showed up just a few times. This chain links TRBV25-1 with TRBJ1-6; 10 positions match TRBD1. Trimming took 9 bases from V and 9 from J; bases not matched to a gene: 5. The CDR3 runs to 13 residues. Germline V CDR1 and CDR2: MGHDK, SYGVNS. For the CDR3, the DNA is TGTGCCAGTGGGACAGGGGAGAGTTCACCCCTCCACTTT. Translated, it gives CASGTGESSPLHF.

As concerns this clone: Germline is not matched at one junction end, which may reflect a read error. At the DNA level, this CDR3 is encoded by other sequences in the same sample as well. This chain connects TRBV7-9 to TRBJ2-7, with D perhaps matching TRBD1 (7 bases). This CDR3 has 15 residues. The germline V gene has CDR1 SEHNR and CDR2 FQNEAQ (reference sequence). This CDR3 reads CASSQEPGGTYEQYF. CDR3 bases: TGCGCCAGCAGCCAAGAGCCAGGGGGGACCTACGAGCAGTACTTC. The entire variable domain, with the rest obtained from reference TRBV7-9 and TRBJ2-7, is as follows: DTGVSQNPRHKITKRGQNVTFRCDPISEHNRLYWYRQTLGQGPEFLTYFQNEAQLEKSRLLSDRFSAERPKGSFSTLEIQRTEQGDSAMYLCASSQEPGGTYEQYFGPGTRLTVT.

The chain joins TRBV2 to TRBJ2-4; tentative D call: TRBD1 (5 bases). V was pared by 2 bases and J by 3 bases, with 11 bases between. CDR1 and CDR2 from the germline V gene are SNHLY and FYNNEI. This CDR3 has 15 residues. CDR3 in amino acids: CASSEYTGDKNIQYF. Written as DNA, the CDR3 is TGTGCCAGCAGTGAATACACAGGAGACAAAAACATTCAGTACTTC.

The chain couples TRBV9 to TRBJ1-1; 10 bases map to TRBD1. CDR1 SGDLS and CDR2 YYNGEE come from the germline V gene. The CDR3 sequence is 14 residues long. The V gene end was trimmed by 3 bases and the J gene end by 4 bases; junction bases not matched to a gene: 3. DNA of the CDR3: TGTGCCAGCAGCGAGACAGGGGGCATCACTGAAGCTTTCTTT. It specifies CASSETGGITEAFF.

In this sample, this clone turned up a few times. J is TRBJ1-3 and V is TRBV23-1; D is unresolved. TRBV23-1 is annotated as an ORF whose role is uncertain. Trimming removed 2 bases at V and 2 bases at J, with 19 bases between. The CDR3 contains 18 residues. CDR3 in DNA: TGCGCCAGCAGTCAAACCCGAATCGTCCGCGCAACTGGAAACACCATATATTTT. Its protein product is CASSQTRIVRATGNTIYF.

This clone has a handful of counts. The V call is TRBV5-1, the J call TRBJ2-6, with TRBD1 matching 9 bases. Germline CDR1 reads SGHRS; CDR2 reads YFSETQ. V was pared by 10 bases and J by 1 base, with 6 bases of the junction left unmatched. The CDR3 contains 15 residues. The CDR3 nucleotides are TGCGCCGCCGGACAGGGGAGTTCTGGGGCCAACGTCCTGACTTTC. Translating it yields CAAGQGSSGANVLTF.

V and J are TRBV9 and TRBJ2-5; D perhaps matches TRBD2 (6 bases). Trimming took 0 bases from V and 5 from J, leaving 17 bases between them. Looked up from germline, CDR1 is SGDLS and CDR2 is YYNGEE. The CDR3 totals 16 residues. DNA of the CDR3: TGTGCCAGCAGCGTAGGGGGGGAGCGGACGATGGAGACCCAGTACTTC. Translation gives CASSVGGERTMETQYF.

The chain carries TRBV7-8 and TRBJ2-3; D perhaps matches TRBD1 (6 bases). The CDR3 spans 16 residues. V lost 5 bases and J lost 2, with 17 bases in between. Germline lookup yields CDR1 SGHVS and CDR2 FQNEAQ. CDR3 bases: TGTGCCAGCAGCCAGGGGACCCCTCGGCCCACAGATACGCAGTATTTT. It encodes CASSQGTPRPTDTQYF.